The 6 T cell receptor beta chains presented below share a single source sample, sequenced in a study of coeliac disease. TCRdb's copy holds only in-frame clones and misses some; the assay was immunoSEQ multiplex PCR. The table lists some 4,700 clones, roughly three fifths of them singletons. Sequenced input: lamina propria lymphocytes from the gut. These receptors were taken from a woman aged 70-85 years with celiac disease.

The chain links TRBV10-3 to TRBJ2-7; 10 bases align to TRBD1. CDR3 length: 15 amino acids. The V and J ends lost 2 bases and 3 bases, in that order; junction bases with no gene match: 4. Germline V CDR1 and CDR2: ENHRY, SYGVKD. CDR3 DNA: TGTGCCATCAGTGAGCCGGGACAGGGGAACTACGAGCAGTACTTC. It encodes CAISEPGQGNYEQYF.

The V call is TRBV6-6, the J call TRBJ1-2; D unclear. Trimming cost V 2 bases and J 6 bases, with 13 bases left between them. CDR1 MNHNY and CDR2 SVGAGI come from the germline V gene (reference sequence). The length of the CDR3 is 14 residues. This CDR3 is CASSYLKRFDGYTF. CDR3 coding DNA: TGTGCCAGCAGTTACCTAAAGCGGTTCGATGGCTACACCTTC.

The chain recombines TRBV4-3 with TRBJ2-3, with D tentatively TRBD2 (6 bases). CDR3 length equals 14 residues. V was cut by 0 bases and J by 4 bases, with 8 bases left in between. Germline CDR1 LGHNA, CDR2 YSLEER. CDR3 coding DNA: TGCGCCAGCAGCCAAGAATGGGACTCAGATACGCAGTATTTT. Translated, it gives CASSQEWDSDTQYF.

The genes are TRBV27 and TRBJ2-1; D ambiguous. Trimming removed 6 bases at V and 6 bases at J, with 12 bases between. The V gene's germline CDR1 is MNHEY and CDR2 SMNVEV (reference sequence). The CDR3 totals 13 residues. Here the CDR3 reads CASRYSNSNEQFF. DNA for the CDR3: TGTGCCAGCAGGTACAGTAACTCCAATGAGCAGTTCTTC.

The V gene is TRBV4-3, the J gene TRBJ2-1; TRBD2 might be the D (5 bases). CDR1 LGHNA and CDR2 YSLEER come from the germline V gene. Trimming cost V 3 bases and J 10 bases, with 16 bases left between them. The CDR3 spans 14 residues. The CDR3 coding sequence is TGCGCCAGCAGCCATCGGACTCCCTCCGGAGAGCAGTTCTTC. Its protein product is CASSHRTPSGEQFF.

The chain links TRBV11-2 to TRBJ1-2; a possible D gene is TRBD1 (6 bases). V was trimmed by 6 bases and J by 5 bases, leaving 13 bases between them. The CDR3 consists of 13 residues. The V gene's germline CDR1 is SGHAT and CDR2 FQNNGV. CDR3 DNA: TGTGCCAGCAGACCAGGGGTCTTATATGGCTACACCTTC. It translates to CASRPGVLYGYTF.